This note documents a single TCR beta chain sequence. CDR1 MRHNA and CDR2 SNTAGT come from the germline V gene. Trimming cost V 8 bases and J 0 bases; bases outside gene matches: 7. The CDR3 has 16 residues. This specimen belongs to a study of glioma-infiltrating T cells after dendritic cell vaccination. At the level of the study: The vaccine used monocyte-derived dendritic cells pulsed overnight with autologous tumor lysate.

Clones were sequenced by immunoSEQ multiplex PCR, and TCRdb holds only the in-frame ones, with some missing. Of tens of thousands of clones in the sample, almost 85% were seen once. The TCR comes from a human donor with glioblastoma. The sequencing here drew on blood, taken before dendritic cell vaccination. The chain joins TRBV6-4 to TRBJ2-1, with 10 positions matching TRBD2. This chain's CDR3 is CASGPSGGHSYNEQFF. In nucleotides, the CDR3 is TGTGCCAGCGGGCCTAGCGGGGGCCACTCCTACAATGAGCAGTTCTTC.